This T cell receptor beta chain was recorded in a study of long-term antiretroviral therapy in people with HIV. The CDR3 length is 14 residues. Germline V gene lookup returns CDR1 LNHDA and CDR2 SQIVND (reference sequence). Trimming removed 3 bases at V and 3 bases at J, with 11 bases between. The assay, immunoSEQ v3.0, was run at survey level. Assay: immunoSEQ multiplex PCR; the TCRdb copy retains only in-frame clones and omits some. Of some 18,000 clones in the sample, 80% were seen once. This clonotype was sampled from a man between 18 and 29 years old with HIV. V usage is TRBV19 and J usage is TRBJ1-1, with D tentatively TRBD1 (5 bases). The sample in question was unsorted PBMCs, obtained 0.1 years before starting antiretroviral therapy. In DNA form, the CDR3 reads TGTGCCAGTAGTATTTCGGGGGTTTACACTGAAGCTTTCTTT. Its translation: CASSISGVYTEAFF.